This T cell receptor (beta chain) was captured by sequencing in a study of beta chain features in type 1 diabetes. General study findings and limits: PCR might favor shorter templates, but any such skew would affect patients and controls equally. Shorter TCRB CDR3s, moderately but significantly so, were found in Type 1 diabetes patients in all four CD4+ subsets. Sequencing used cDNA, and cells with high TCR expression could therefore be over-represented.

Trimming took 10 bases from V and 2 from J, leaving 12 bases between them. CDR1 and CDR2 (germline): LNHDA, SQIVND (reference sequence). This CDR3 has 13 residues. About this clone itself: Its antigen is currently unknown.

Expressed TCRB transcripts got sequenced, as all isolated RNA was reverse transcribed. This table comes from immunoSEQ multiplex PCR, and its TCRdb copy is limited to in-frame clones, with some not included. Of roughly 300,000 clones in the sample, 9.3% were seen once. The genes are TRBV19 and TRBJ1-5, with D unresolved. The sample consisted of central memory CD4+ T cells from blood. The clonotype originates from a man aged 30-40 years with type 1 diabetes. The CDR3 DNA reads TGTGCCATCGGAAATTGGGGCAATCAGCCCCAGCATTTT. Translation gives CAIGNWGNQPQHF.